Listed below are T cell receptor beta chains from one sample, sequenced in a study of T cell responses to AZD1222 COVID-19 vaccine. The data were produced by immunoSEQ multiplex PCR, yet TCRdb's version contains in-frame clones alone and is incomplete. The sample has under 100,000 clones, 65% to 90% seen once. Sequenced here: peripheral blood, sampled on day 0 of AZD1222 vaccination. Source of these receptors: an adult in good health. Both conserved end residues are part of each CDR3. Fields, in order: V gene, clone size, J gene, D gene, CDR3 DNA, CDR3 protein. A D gene is named only where the DNA matches it firmly. Some rows mark clone size as missing; the rest say once, few, many or name a class of expanded clone.

>TRBV2|NA|TRBJ1-2|NA
TGTGCCAGCAGGCGAGTTATTGAGGCTAACTATGGCTACACCTTC
CASRRVIEANYGYTF
>TRBV7-9|NA|TRBJ2-1|NA
TGTGCCAGCAGCTCAGGGAATGAGCAGTTCTTC
CASSSGNEQFF
>TRBV24-1|NA|TRBJ2-7|NA
TGTGCCACCAGTGACCCCCCCTGCCCCGGGTCCATATACGAGCAGTACTTC
CATSDPPCPGSIYEQYF
>TRBV5-1|few|TRBJ2-1|TRBD2
TGCGCCAGCAGCTTGAGGGCTAGCGGGATCAACAATGAGCAGTTCTTC
CASSLRASGINNEQFF
>TRBV7-9|NA|TRBJ1-4|NA
TGTGCCAGCAGCACCCATAATATTGTCGGTGCTAATGAAAAACTGTTTTTT
CASSTHNIVGANEKLFF
>TRBV7-2|NA|TRBJ1-5|NA
TGTGCCAGCAGCTTAGACAGGAGCAATCAGCCCCAGCATTTT
CASSLDRSNQPQHF
>TRBV9|NA|TRBJ1-1|NA
TGTGCCAGCAGCGCGAATATGAACACTGAAGCTTTCTTT
CASSANMNTEAFF
>TRBV14|NA|TRBJ2-7|TRBD1
TGTGCCAGCAGCTGGGACAGTCTCTCCTACGAGCAGTACTTC
CASSWDSLSYEQYF
>TRBV6-5|NA|TRBJ1-1|NA
TGTGCCAGCAGTCCACGGACAGACACTGAAGCTTTCTTT
CASSPRTDTEAFF
>TRBV29-1|NA|TRBJ1-1|TRBD1
TGCAGCGTCCGACCGCAGGGGGGAAGGACTGAAGCTTTCTTT
CSVRPQGGRTEAFF
>TRBV28|NA|TRBJ2-2|TRBD1
TGTGCCAGCAGGGCTACAGGGGTCACCGGGGAGCTGTTTTTT
CASRATGVTGELFF
>TRBV7-8|NA|TRBJ1-4|NA
TGTGCCAGCAGCTCGACGGGGGGCCGGGTGTTTTTT
CASSSTGGRVFF